The entry that follows covers one T cell receptor (beta chain) sequence. V was shortened by 0 bases and J by 0 bases, with 4 bases between the two germline ends. The CDR3 extends over 15 amino acids. CDR1 is SGHRS and CDR2 is YFSETQ in the germline V gene. The data originate from a study of blood T cell repertoires in COVID-19. Study-wide context: T cells, B-cell-depleted T cells, or PBMCs supplied cDNA or gDNA.

Methods used by the authors: Cell counts per sample came from amplifying reference gene primers. The assay was immunoSEQ multiplex PCR, and TCRdb's table has in-frame clones only and misses some. Clonal size and the V and J genes are those of that table, whereas D and trimming came from the DNA. The repertoire consists of around 130,000 clones, with around 86% occurring once and the leading ten covering about 4%. J is TRBJ1-6 and V is TRBV5-1, with D uncertain. The clonotype was recovered from a woman of 80 years or more with acute or convalescent COVID-19. Input material: peripheral blood. Here the CDR3 reads CASSLGSSYNSPLHF. CDR3 DNA: TGCGCCAGCAGCTTGGGGAGCTCCTATAATTCACCCCTCCACTTT.